Given below is one TCR beta chain in context. The V gene's germline CDR1 is MNHNS and CDR2 SASEGT. The CDR3 length is 14 residues. Trimming removed 1 base from V and 2 bases from J, with 5 bases in between. This sample is drawn from a study of blood T cell repertoires in COVID-19. Measured with immunoSEQ multiplex PCR; TCRdb has only the in-frame clones, and not every one. The table shows 180,000 or so clones, with roughly 85% occurring only once. The clonotype originates from a woman aged 60-70 years with acute or convalescent COVID-19. The chain is built from TRBV6-1 and TRBJ2-2; no reliable D call. What was sequenced was peripheral blood. The CDR3 reads CASSEGVNTGELFF. CDR3 DNA: TGTGCCAGCAGTGAAGGAGTTAACACCGGGGAGCTGTTTTTT.